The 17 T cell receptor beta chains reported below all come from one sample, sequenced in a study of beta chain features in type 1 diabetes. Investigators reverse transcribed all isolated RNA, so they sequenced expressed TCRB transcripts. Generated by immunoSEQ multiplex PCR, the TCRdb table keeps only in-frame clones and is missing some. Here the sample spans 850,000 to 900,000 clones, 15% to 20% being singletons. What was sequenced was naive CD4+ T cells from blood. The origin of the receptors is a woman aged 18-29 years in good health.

The CDR3 nucleotides are TGTGCCAGCAGTCCCAGACTGGGACTAGCGGGACATGAGCAGTTCTTC. The encoded protein is CASSPRLGLAGHEQFF. This rearrangement joins TRBV28 to TRBJ2-1, with 13 bases aligning to TRBD2. Trimming removed 5 bases from V and 8 bases from J; junction bases left unmatched: 9. Germline loops: CDR1 MDHEN, CDR2 SYDVKM. The CDR3 runs 16 residues.

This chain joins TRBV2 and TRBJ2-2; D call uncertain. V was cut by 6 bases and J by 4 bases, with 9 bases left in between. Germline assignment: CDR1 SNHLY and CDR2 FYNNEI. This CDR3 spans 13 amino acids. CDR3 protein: CASRAAPTGELFF. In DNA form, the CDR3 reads TGTGCCAGCAGGGCTGCTCCCACCGGGGAGCTGTTTTTT.

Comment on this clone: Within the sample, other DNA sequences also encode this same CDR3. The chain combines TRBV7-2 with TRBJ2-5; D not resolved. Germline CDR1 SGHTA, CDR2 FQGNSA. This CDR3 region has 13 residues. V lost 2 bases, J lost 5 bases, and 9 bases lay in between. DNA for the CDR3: TGTGCCAGCAGCTTACTAGGCGGCGAGACCCAGTACTTC. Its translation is CASSLLGGETQYF.

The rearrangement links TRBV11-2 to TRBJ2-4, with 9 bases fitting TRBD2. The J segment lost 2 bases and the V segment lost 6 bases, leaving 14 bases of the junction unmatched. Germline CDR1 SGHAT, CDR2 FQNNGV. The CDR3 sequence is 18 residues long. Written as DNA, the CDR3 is TGTGCCAGCAGGCCTCTTCGCGGGAGGGCCTCTACCAAAAACATTCAGTACTTC. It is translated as CASRPLRGRASTKNIQYF.

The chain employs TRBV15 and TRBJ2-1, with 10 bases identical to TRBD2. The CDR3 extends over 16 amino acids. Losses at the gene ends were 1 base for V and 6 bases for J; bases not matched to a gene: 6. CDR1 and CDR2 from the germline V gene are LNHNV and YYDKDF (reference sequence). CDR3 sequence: CATSRGSGGWANEQFF. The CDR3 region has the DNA TGTGCCACCAGCAGAGGTAGCGGGGGGTGGGCCAATGAGCAGTTCTTC.

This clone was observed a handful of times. The CDR3: CATSRDQGSGELFF. The CDR3, as DNA: TGTGCCACCAGCAGAGATCAGGGGTCCGGGGAGCTGTTTTTT. V is TRBV15 and J is TRBJ2-2; D possibly corresponds to TRBD1 (6 bases). The CDR3 totals 14 residues. Germline CDR1 LNHNV, CDR2 YYDKDF (reference sequence). The ends were cut back, 0 bases at V and 6 bases at J, with 8 bases in the middle. The whole variable domain, remainder taken from reference TRBV15 and TRBJ2-2, is DAMVIQNPRYQVTQFGKPVTLSCSQTLNHNVMYWYQQKSSQAPKLLFHYYDKDFNNEADTPDNFQSRRPNTSFCFLDIRSPGLGDTAMYLCATSRDQGSGELFFGEGSRLTVL.

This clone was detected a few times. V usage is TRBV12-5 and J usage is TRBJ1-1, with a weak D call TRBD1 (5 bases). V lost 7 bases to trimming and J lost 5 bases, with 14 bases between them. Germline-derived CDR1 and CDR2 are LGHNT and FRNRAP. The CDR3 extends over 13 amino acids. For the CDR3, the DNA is TGTGCTAGTGCCTTCGCAGGGATGACTGAAGCTTTCTTT. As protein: CASAFAGMTEAFF.

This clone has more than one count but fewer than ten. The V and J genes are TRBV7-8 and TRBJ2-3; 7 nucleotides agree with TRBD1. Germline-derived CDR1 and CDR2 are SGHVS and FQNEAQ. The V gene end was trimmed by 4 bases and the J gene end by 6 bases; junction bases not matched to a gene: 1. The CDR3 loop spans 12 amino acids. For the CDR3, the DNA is TGTGCCAGCAGCTCGACAGGGGATACGCAGTATTTT. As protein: CASSSTGDTQYF.

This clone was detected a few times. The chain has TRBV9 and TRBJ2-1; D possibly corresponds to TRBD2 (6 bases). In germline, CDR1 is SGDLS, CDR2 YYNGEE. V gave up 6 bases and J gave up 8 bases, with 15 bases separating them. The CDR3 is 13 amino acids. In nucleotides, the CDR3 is TGTGCCAGCACCCCCGTGGCGGGGTATGAGCAGTTCTTC. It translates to CASTPVAGYEQFF.

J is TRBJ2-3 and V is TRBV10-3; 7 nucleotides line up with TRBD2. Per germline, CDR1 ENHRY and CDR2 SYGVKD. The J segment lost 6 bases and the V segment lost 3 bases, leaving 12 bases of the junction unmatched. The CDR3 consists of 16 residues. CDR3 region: CAISEHLAEGGDTQYF. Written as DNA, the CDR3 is TGTGCCATCAGTGAACATCTAGCGGAGGGCGGGGATACGCAGTATTTT.

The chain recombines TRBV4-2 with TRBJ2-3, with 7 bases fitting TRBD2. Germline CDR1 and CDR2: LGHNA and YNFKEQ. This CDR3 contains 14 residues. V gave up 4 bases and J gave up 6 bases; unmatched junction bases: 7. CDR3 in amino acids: CASSRSGTPDTQYF. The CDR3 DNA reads TGTGCCAGCAGCCGAAGCGGGACCCCGGATACGCAGTATTTT.

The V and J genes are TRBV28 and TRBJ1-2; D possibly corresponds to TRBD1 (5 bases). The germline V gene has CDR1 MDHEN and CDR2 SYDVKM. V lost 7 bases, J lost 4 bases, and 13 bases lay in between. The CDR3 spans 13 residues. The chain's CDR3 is CASTPRDPYGYTF. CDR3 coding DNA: TGTGCCAGCACCCCTCGGGACCCCTATGGCTACACCTTC.

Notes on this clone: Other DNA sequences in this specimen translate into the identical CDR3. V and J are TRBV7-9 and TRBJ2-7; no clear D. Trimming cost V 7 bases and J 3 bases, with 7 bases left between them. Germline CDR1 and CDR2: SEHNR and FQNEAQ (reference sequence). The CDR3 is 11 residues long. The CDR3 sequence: CASTSSYEQYF. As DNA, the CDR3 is TGTGCCAGCACCTCTAGCTACGAGCAGTACTTC.

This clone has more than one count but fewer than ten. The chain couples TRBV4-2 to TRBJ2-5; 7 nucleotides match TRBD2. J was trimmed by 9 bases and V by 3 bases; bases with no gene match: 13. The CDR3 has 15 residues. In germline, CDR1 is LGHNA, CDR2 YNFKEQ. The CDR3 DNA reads TGTGCCAGCAGCCAGGTACTAGCGCTGGGTGCGTCCCAGTACTTC. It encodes CASSQVLALGASQYF.

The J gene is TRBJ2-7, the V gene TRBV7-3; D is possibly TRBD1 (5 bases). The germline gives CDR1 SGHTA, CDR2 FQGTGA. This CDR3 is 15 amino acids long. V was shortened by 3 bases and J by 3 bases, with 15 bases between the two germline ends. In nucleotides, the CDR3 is TGTGCCAGCAGCTTTGGGGCAGAGGCCTTCTACGAGCAGTACTTC. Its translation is CASSFGAEAFYEQYF.

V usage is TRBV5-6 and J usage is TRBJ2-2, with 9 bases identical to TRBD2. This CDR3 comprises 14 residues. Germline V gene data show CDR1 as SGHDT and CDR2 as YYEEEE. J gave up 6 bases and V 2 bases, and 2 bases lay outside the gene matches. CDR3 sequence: CASSFGTSSGELFF. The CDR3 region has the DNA TGTGCCAGCAGCTTCGGGACTAGCTCCGGGGAGCTGTTTTTT. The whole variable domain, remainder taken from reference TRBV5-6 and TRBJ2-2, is DAGVTQSPTHLIKTRGQQVTLRCSPKSGHDTVSWYQQALGQGPQFIFQYYEEEERQRGNFPDRFSGHQFPNYSSELNVNALLLGDSALYLCASSFGTSSGELFFGEGSRLTVL.

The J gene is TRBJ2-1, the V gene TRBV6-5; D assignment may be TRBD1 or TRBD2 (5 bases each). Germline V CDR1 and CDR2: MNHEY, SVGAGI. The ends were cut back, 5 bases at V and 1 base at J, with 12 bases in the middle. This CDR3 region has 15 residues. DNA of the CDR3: TGTGCCAGCAGTGTATGGGACGGTTCCTACAATGAGCAGTTCTTC. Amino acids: CASSVWDGSYNEQFF.